A selection of T cell receptor beta chains follows, all from one sample in a study of human T cells and chemical hapten exposure. TCRdb independently ran MiXCR on the RACE reads; one entry per CDR3 protein. The sample includes roughly 46,000 distinct CDR3 sequences, around 4.5% seen only once; the top ten take approximately 6.3%. Sequenced sample: whole blood. The source of these receptors is a human donor in good health. Some clones in this sample may be carry-over from other donors' samples. CDR3s leave out the opening cysteine and the closing phenylalanine or tryptophan.

TRBJ1-5	TRBV2	ASSGQDQPQH
TRBJ1-2	TRBV10-2	ASSVEAYGYT
TRBJ2-1	TRBV9	ASSEDQWGLYNEQF
TRBJ2-1	TRBV28	ASSLSVQGRGNEQF
TRBJ1-4	TRBV11-2	ASSLDGPTGPNEKLF
TRBJ1-4	TRBV28	ASSFSWILKREKLF
TRBJ2-2	TRBV9	ASGPQNTGELF
TRBJ2-5	TRBV30	AWRGQGGETQY
TRBJ1-2	TRBV6-5	ASSAGPLRWGSNYGYT
TRBJ1-1	TRBV7-9	ASSRPDRGSAEAF
TRBJ2-2	TRBV28	ASKTTGRRNTGELF
TRBJ2-6	TRBV5-1	ASSLGWGTGFAGANVLT
TRBJ2-5	TRBV29-1	SVASSAETEYQETQY
TRBJ2-7	TRBV7-9	ASSSATGDKRQY
TRBJ1-6	TRBV25-1	ASSLQEGSPLY
TRBJ2-3	TRBV29-1	SVYEGADTQY
TRBJ2-4	TRBV20-1	SAMGAGAGNIQY
TRBJ2-3	TRBV5-1	ASSLIPADTQY
TRBJ1-1	TRBV6-5	ASKIQGGYTEAF
TRBJ2-3	TRBV7-2	ASSPTTSTDTQY
TRBJ2-1	TRBV5-5	ASSLGDRSYNEQF